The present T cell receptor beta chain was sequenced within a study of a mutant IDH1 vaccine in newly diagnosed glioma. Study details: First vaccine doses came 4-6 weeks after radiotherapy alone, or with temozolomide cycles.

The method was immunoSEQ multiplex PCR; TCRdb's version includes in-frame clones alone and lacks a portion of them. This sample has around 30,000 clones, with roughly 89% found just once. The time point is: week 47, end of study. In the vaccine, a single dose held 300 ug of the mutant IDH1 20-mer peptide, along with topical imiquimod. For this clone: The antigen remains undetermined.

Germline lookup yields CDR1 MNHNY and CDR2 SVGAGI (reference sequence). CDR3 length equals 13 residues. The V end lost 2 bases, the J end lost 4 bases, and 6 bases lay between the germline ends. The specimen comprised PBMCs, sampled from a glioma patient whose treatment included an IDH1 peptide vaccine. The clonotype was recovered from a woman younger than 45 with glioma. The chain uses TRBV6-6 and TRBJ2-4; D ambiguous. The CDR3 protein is CASSYDIKNIQYF. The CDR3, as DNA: TGTGCCAGCAGTTACGACATTAAAAACATTCAGTACTTC.